The 20 T cell receptor beta chains reported below all come from one sample, sequenced in a study of T cells in Graves' hyperthyroidism and ophthalmopathy. Amplified TCR beta CDR3 regions came from RNA transcripts. The HTBI set primed first-round TCR CDR3 RT-PCR. A single record per CDR3 protein comes from TCRdb applying MiXCR to the multiplex PCR reads. There are about 660,000 distinct CDR3 sequences in the sample; just under 45% occur only once, and under 8.5% lies in the top ten. Material: peripheral blood or thyroid tissue (not recorded which). These receptors all stem from an adult man with Graves' disease, either hyperthyroidism or ophthalmopathy (not recorded which).

The chain joins TRBV6-1 to TRBJ2-2; D is uncertain. This CDR3 is 12 amino acids long. V was cut by 6 bases and J by 13 bases, with 15 bases left in between. The V gene's germline CDR1 is MNHNS and CDR2 SASEGT. The CDR3 reads CASSQEFSLLFF. The CDR3 DNA reads TGTGCCAGCAGCCAAGAGTTCAGTTTGCTGTTTTTT.

The rearrangement links TRBV20-1 to TRBJ1-6; a possible D gene is TRBD1 (6 bases). The CDR3 sequence is 15 residues long. The germline V gene encodes CDR1 DFQATT and CDR2 SNEGSKA (reference sequence). V was trimmed by 2 bases and J by 5 bases, leaving 13 bases between them. CDR3 region: CSARPTGINNSPLHF. The CDR3, as DNA: TGCAGTGCTAGACCAACAGGGATCAATAATTCACCCCTCCACTTT.

The chain employs TRBV9 and TRBJ2-5; 9 bases are a match to TRBD1. J was trimmed by 5 bases and V by 4 bases; bases with no gene match: 12. Germline V gene sequence: CDR1 SGDLS, CDR2 YYNGEE. This CDR3 spans 16 amino acids. The CDR3 DNA sequence: TGTGCCAGCAGCCCCGGGACAGGGTTGCGCAGGGAGACCCAGTACTTC. This codes for CASSPGTGLRRETQYF. Looking up the rest from reference TRBV9 and TRBJ2-5 gives the full variable domain: DSGVTQTPKHLITATGQRVTLRCSPRSGDLSVYWYQQSLDQGLQFLIQYYNGEERAKGNILERFSAQQFPDLHSELNLSSLELGDSALYFCASSPGTGLRRETQYFGPGTRLLVL.

The chain carries TRBV29-1 and TRBJ2-7, with 9 bases lining up with TRBD2. The CDR3 totals 13 residues. In germline, CDR1 is SQVTM, CDR2 ANQGSEA. V was pared by 4 bases and J by 3 bases, with 4 bases of the junction left unmatched. CDR3 bases: TGCAGCGTTGGCGGGAGGGATCGCTACGAGCAGTACTTC. Amino acids: CSVGGRDRYEQYF.

This clonotype was recorded at least ten times. The V gene is TRBV7-8, the J gene TRBJ1-2; unclear D gene. V gave up 3 bases and J gave up 2 bases, with 10 bases separating them. There are 14 residues in the CDR3. The germline V gene has CDR1 SGHVS and CDR2 FQNEAQ. The CDR3: CASSFGQTNYGYTF. Written as DNA, the CDR3 is TGTGCCAGCAGCTTTGGCCAGACGAACTATGGCTACACCTTC.

The chain is built from TRBV7-3 and TRBJ1-4, with 10 bases aligning to TRBD1. In germline, CDR1 is SGHTA, CDR2 FQGTGA. The CDR3 spans 14 residues. With 6 bases clipped from V and 12 bases from J, the junction kept 10 bases outside the gene matches. CDR3 protein: CASRERQGASELFF. The CDR3, as DNA: TGTGCCAGCAGAGAGAGACAGGGGGCTTCTGAACTGTTTTTT.

The V call is TRBV11-2, the J call TRBJ1-2; 7 nucleotides align to TRBD1. Germline V gene lookup returns CDR1 SGHAT and CDR2 FQNNGV. The length of the CDR3 is 15 residues. The J segment lost 1 base and the V segment lost 8 bases, leaving 10 bases of the junction unmatched. CDR3 coding DNA: TGTGCCAGCTCATCCCGACAGGGTGATAACTATGGCTACACCTTC. Translating it yields CASSSRQGDNYGYTF.

This clonotype occurred a few times. The chain's CDR3 is CASSELAGTGTHTIYF. The CDR3 DNA follows: TGTGCCAGCAGTGAGCTCGCCGGGACAGGGACGCACACCATATATTTT. This chain uses TRBV6-6 with TRBJ1-3, with 9 bases aligning to TRBD1. The CDR3 consists of 16 residues. Unmatched junction bases numbered 13, after V lost 5 bases and J lost 8 bases. Per germline, CDR1 MNHNY and CDR2 SVGAGI (reference sequence).

This sequence joins TRBV7-2 and TRBJ2-7; weak D call: TRBD2 (5 bases). CDR3 length: 15 residues. CDR1 is SGHTA and CDR2 is FQGNSA in the germline V gene. The germline V and J ends were trimmed by 8 bases and 5 bases, with 22 bases remaining between them. CDR3 sequence (DNA): TGTGCCAGCTCCCCCCCCGGGATCCGGGGTAACGAGCAGTACTTC. Translating it yields CASSPPGIRGNEQYF.

The gene calls are TRBV11-2 and TRBJ2-7, with TRBD2 matching 12 bases. V lost 8 bases and J lost 5; bases outside the gene matches: 1. The CDR3 runs 12 residues. CDR1 and CDR2 from the germline V gene are SGHAT and FQNNGV. CDR3 region: CASGTSGHEQYF. The CDR3 nucleotides read TGTGCCAGCGGGACTAGCGGGCACGAGCAGTACTTC. The full variable domain, with the rest looked up from reference TRBV11-2 and TRBJ2-7, is EAGVAQSPRYKIIEKRQSVAFWCNPISGHATLYWYQQILGQGPKLLIQFQNNGVVDDSQLPKDRFSAERLKGVDSTLKIQPAKLEDSAVYLCASGTSGHEQYFGPGTRLTVT.

V is TRBV7-8 and J is TRBJ2-7, with no clear D. This CDR3 contains 13 residues. V was shortened by 5 bases and J by 3 bases, with 11 bases between the two germline ends. Germline V gene data show CDR1 as SGHVS and CDR2 as FQNEAQ. Here the CDR3 DNA reads TGTGCCAGCAGCCGCCTGTGGGGCTACGAGCAGTACTTC. Amino acid sequence: CASSRLWGYEQYF. The variable domain in full, completed from reference TRBV7-8 and TRBJ2-7, reads GAGVSQSPRYKVAKRGQDVALRCDPISGHVSLFWYQQALGQGPEFLTYFQNEAQLDKSGLPSDRFFAERPEGSVSTLKIQRTQQEDSAVYLCASSRLWGYEQYFGPGTRLTVT.

This clonotype was seen more than once but under ten times. The chain is built from TRBV20-1 and TRBJ1-1, with D possibly matching TRBD1 (6 bases). CDR3 length: 14 residues. Trimming shortened V by 6 bases and J by 0 bases, and 14 bases separated the two germline ends. CDR1 is DFQATT and CDR2 is SNEGSKA in the germline V gene (reference sequence). CDR3 sequence: CSAQGGQLNTEAFF. As DNA, the CDR3 is TGCAGTGCCCAGGGAGGACAGCTGAACACTGAAGCTTTCTTT.

V and J are TRBV7-6 and TRBJ2-2; possibly TRBD1 for D (5 bases). The germline V gene encodes CDR1 SGHVS and CDR2 FNYEAQ. This CDR3 is built from 16 residues. V dropped 5 bases and J dropped 3 bases, with 16 bases sitting between them. CDR3: CASSPGLGVDTGELFF. CDR3 in DNA: TGTGCCAGCAGCCCCGGATTAGGGGTCGACACCGGGGAGCTGTTTTTT. The full variable domain, completed using reference TRBV7-6 and TRBJ2-2, is GAGVSQSPRYKVTKRGQDVALRCDPISGHVSLYWYRQALGQGPEFLTYFNYEAQQDKSGLPNDRFSAERPEGSISTLTIQRTEQRDSAMYRCASSPGLGVDTGELFFGEGSRLTVL.

In this sample, this clonotype turned up once. The chain joins TRBV7-9 to TRBJ1-6; D perhaps matches TRBD1 (5 bases). Germline V CDR1 and CDR2: SEHNR, FQNEAQ (reference sequence). Trimming stripped 5 bases from V and 7 bases from J, with 12 bases between. This CDR3 comprises 14 residues. The CDR3 DNA reads TGTGCCAGCAGCGTGGACGGGGGAAATTCACCCCTCCACTTT. Translating it yields CASSVDGGNSPLHF.

This clonotype was seen only a few times. The chain links TRBV9 to TRBJ1-1; D possibly corresponds to TRBD1 (6 bases). The CDR3 runs to 13 residues. The V gene lost 7 bases and the J gene lost 1 base, with 11 bases spanning the gap. CDR1 SGDLS and CDR2 YYNGEE come from the germline V gene. CDR3 in DNA: TGTGCCAGCGGAAAGGGGGAGAACACTGAAGCTTTCTTT. Translation: CASGKGENTEAFF.

The genes are TRBV15 and TRBJ1-1; tentatively, D is TRBD1 (5 bases). The CDR3 runs 14 residues. With 0 bases removed from V and 6 bases from J, the gap between germline ends came to 11 bases. In germline, CDR1 is LNHNV, CDR2 YYDKDF (reference sequence). CDR3 DNA sequence: TGTGCCACCAGCAGAGATGGCCGACAGTCTGAAGCTTTCTTT. It codes for CATSRDGRQSEAFF.

This clonotype came up a few times. The gene calls are TRBV2 and TRBJ2-7; 8 bases align to TRBD2. V trimming: 10 bases; J trimming: 9 bases; junction bases outside the gene matches: 17. The CDR3 totals 14 residues. Germline CDR1 SNHLY, CDR2 FYNNEI. DNA of the CDR3: TGTGCCACACAAAGGCGGGGGGACTCTGGGCGGCAGTACTTC. The encoded protein is CATQRRGDSGRQYF.

This rearrangement joins TRBV6-5 to TRBJ2-2; TRBD1 agrees at 9 bases. The CDR3 loop spans 16 amino acids. After removal of 2 bases from V and 3 bases from J, the junction contained 4 bases not matched to a gene. Germline values: CDR1 MNHEY, CDR2 SVGAGI. The CDR3 loop reads CASSYPGQGDTGELFF. The CDR3 nucleotides read TGTGCCAGCAGTTACCCGGGACAGGGTGACACCGGGGAGCTGTTTTTT.

This clonotype was seen ten or more times. This chain links TRBV24-1 with TRBJ1-1; D not certain. Trimming removed 2 bases at V and 4 bases at J, with 4 bases between. This CDR3 contains 12 residues. The germline CDR1 and CDR2 sequences are KGHDR and SFDVKD. The CDR3 reads CATSDYGTEAFF. CDR3 bases: TGTGCCACCAGTGATTACGGCACTGAAGCTTTCTTT.

The chain uses TRBV9 and TRBJ1-6; the match to TRBD1 covers 7 bases. The CDR3 has 14 residues. V shed 4 bases, J shed 10 bases, and the junction held 8 bases outside the gene matches. In germline, CDR1 is SGDLS, CDR2 YYNGEE. In DNA form, the CDR3 reads TGTGCCAGCAGCATCGACAGGGTTCGCTCACCCCTCCACTTT. Protein: CASSIDRVRSPLHF.